The next 19 T cell receptor beta chains were all read from a single sample in a study of human T cells and chemical hapten exposure. Each CDR3 protein gets one entry after TCRdb re-called the RACE reads with MiXCR. Counted here are 75,000 to 100,000 distinct CDR3 sequences, roughly a tenth occurring once; the ten biggest clones make up approximately 2.2%. Time point here: patch test 1, 2 weeks after DPC sensitization. Regarding treatment: therapeutic diphenylcyclopropenone sensitization with weekly scalp DPC. Sequencing was performed on whole blood, taken in connection with sensitization to the hapten diphenylcyclopropenone (DPC). The receptors shown here come from a man between 40 and 49 years old with alopecia areata. Some clones in this sample may be carry-over from other donors' samples.

The chain employs TRBV28 and TRBJ2-3, with 7 bases aligning to TRBD2. V was clipped by 2 bases and J by 0 bases; unmatched bases: 8. This CDR3 has 17 residues. CDR1 and CDR2 (germline): MDHEN, SYDVKM. In DNA form, the CDR3 reads TGTGCCAGCAGTTTAAGGAGAGCGGGGCCAAGCACAGATACGCAGTATTTT. Residues: CASSLRRAGPSTDTQYF.

There are many counts of this clonotype. The chain combines TRBV7-2 with TRBJ2-5, with no clear D. In germline, CDR1 is SGHTA, CDR2 FQGNSA. The V end lost 3 bases, the J end lost 5 bases, and 1 base lay between the germline ends. The CDR3 has 10 residues. The CDR3 protein is CASSLETQYF. The CDR3 bases are TGTGCCAGCAGCTTGGAGACCCAGTACTTC.

This clonotype was counted a few times. The chain uses TRBV7-9 and TRBJ2-3, with TRBD2 matching over 11 bases. Trimming at V came to 1 base and at J to 6 bases, leaving 3 bases not matched to a gene. The CDR3 extends over 15 amino acids. Germline CDR1 reads SEHNR; CDR2 reads FQNEAQ (reference sequence). The CDR3 nucleotides read TGTGCCAGCAGCTTAGTAGCGGGAGGGCCGGATACGCAGTATTTT. Protein product: CASSLVAGGPDTQYF.

This rearrangement joins TRBV7-9 to TRBJ2-7; 8 nucleotides agree with TRBD2. The V gene end was trimmed by 8 bases and the J gene end by 2 bases; junction bases not matched to a gene: 2. Germline CDR1 reads SEHNR; CDR2 reads FQNEAQ (reference sequence). There are 12 residues in the CDR3. CDR3 sequence reads: CASREGPYEQYF. The DNA for the CDR3 is TGTGCCAGCCGGGAGGGCCCCTACGAGCAGTACTTC. The full variable domain, rest sourced from reference TRBV7-9 and TRBJ2-7, is DTGVSQNPRHKITKRGQNVTFRCDPISEHNRLYWYRQTLGQGPEFLTYFQNEAQLEKSRLLSDRFSAERPKGSFSTLEIQRTEQGDSAMYLCASREGPYEQYFGPGTRLTVT.

V usage is TRBV30 and J usage is TRBJ2-5; 8 bases match TRBD2. The J segment lost 4 bases and the V segment lost 3 bases, leaving 4 bases of the junction unmatched. This CDR3 spans 13 amino acids. CDR1 is GTSNPN, CDR2 SVGIG, per germline (reference sequence). Written as DNA, the CDR3 is TGTGCCTGGAGGCGTCGGGGGGGAGAGACCCAGTACTTC. The encoded protein is CAWRRRGGETQYF.

This clonotype was observed a handful of times. V and J are TRBV12-3 or TRBV12-4 and TRBJ2-2; TRBD1 matches 12 bases. The ends lost 6 bases at V and 7 bases at J; junction bases unmatched: 9. CDR3 length: 16 amino acids. The CDR3 reads CASRPPGQGAGGELFF. In DNA, the CDR3 is TGTGCCAGCAGACCCCCGGGACAGGGGGCAGGCGGGGAGCTGTTTTTT.

The V gene is TRBV5-1, the J gene TRBJ2-3; TRBD2 matches at 7 bases. Germline lookup yields CDR1 SGHRS and CDR2 YFSETQ. The CDR3 runs 14 residues. With 7 bases clipped from V and 2 bases from J, the junction kept 7 bases outside the gene matches. The chain's CDR3 is CASRGEGYTDTQYF. The CDR3 coding sequence is TGCGCCAGCCGGGGGGAAGGCTACACAGATACGCAGTATTTT. Looking up the rest from reference TRBV5-1 and TRBJ2-3 gives the full variable domain: KAGVTQTPRYLIKTRGQQVTLSCSPISGHRSVSWYQQTPGQGLQFLFEYFSETQRNKGNFPGRFSGRQFSNSRSEMNVSTLELGDSALYLCASRGEGYTDTQYFGPGTRLTVL.

This clonotype was seen many times. The rearrangement joins TRBV10-3 to TRBJ2-1, with D uncertain. Germline V gene lookup returns CDR1 ENHRY and CDR2 SYGVKD. The CDR3 extends over 15 amino acids. V gave up 8 bases and J gave up 0 bases, with 14 bases separating them. CDR3 amino acids: CAIESPDSSYNEQFF. For the CDR3, the DNA is TGTGCCATCGAGTCTCCCGATAGCTCCTACAATGAGCAGTTCTTC.

The V and J genes are TRBV6-2 or TRBV6-3 and TRBJ1-5; 8 bases fit TRBD1. The germline V gene has CDR1 MNHEY and CDR2 SVGEGT. The CDR3 is 14 residues long. V gave up 8 bases and J gave up 10 bases; unmatched junction bases: 13. The CDR3 loop is CASGSGGATLPQHF. The CDR3 DNA reads TGTGCCAGCGGCTCAGGGGGCGCTACCCTTCCCCAGCATTTT.

The CDR3 is CASISNSGRSDTQYF. For the CDR3, the DNA is TGTGCCAGCATTTCCAACAGCGGGAGGTCAGATACGCAGTATTTT. This chain links TRBV6-6 with TRBJ2-3; 9 nucleotides agree with TRBD2. From germline, CDR1 is MNHNY and CDR2 SVGAGI (reference sequence). V was clipped by 7 bases and J by 4 bases; unmatched bases: 9. The CDR3 loop spans 15 amino acids.

This clonotype appeared many times. The chain links TRBV23-1 to TRBJ2-3, with TRBD1 identical over 11 bases. TRBV23-1 is labeled an ORF, and its function is uncertain. This CDR3 spans 16 amino acids. Trimming cost V 6 bases and J 3 bases; bases outside gene matches: 8. The CDR3 here is CASSQRTGGMTDTQYF. The DNA of the CDR3 is TGCGCCAGCAGCCAAAGGACAGGGGGCATGACAGATACGCAGTATTTT.

This clonotype turned up a few times. J is TRBJ1-4 and V is TRBV12-3 or TRBV12-4; unclear D gene. V was trimmed by 0 bases and J by 5 bases, leaving 13 bases between them. The CDR3 is made up of 16 amino acids. The CDR3 loop is CASSLAPAAINEKLFF. CDR3 bases: TGTGCCAGCAGTTTAGCGCCGGCGGCTATAAATGAAAAACTGTTTTTT.

This clonotype was seen a handful of times. Mismatch with germline at one junction end may stem from a read error. The V gene is TRBV27, the J gene TRBJ1-5; 7 bases agree with TRBD1. Germline lookup yields CDR1 MNHEY and CDR2 SMNVEV (reference sequence). This CDR3 is 13 amino acids long. CDR3 residues: CASSNRGQQPQNF. CDR3 nucleotides: TGTGCCAGCAGTAACAGGGGACAACAGCCCCAGAATTTT.

J is TRBJ2-3 and V is TRBV13; no firm D call. Germline values: CDR1 PRHDT, CDR2 FYEKMQ (reference sequence). The V end lost 1 base, the J end lost 1 base, and 3 bases lay between the germline ends. The CDR3 extends over 13 amino acids. CDR3 sequence reads: CASSLDGTDTQYF. In DNA, the CDR3 is TGTGCCAGCAGCTTAGATGGCACAGATACGCAGTATTTT.

The J gene is TRBJ1-1, the V gene TRBV7-2; possibly TRBD1 for D (6 bases). Trimming cost V 6 bases and J 4 bases, with 15 bases left between them. The CDR3 runs 14 residues. The germline gives CDR1 SGHTA, CDR2 FQGNSA. CDR3 nucleotide sequence: TGTGCCAGCAGGAATAACAGGGTCGGCACTGAAGCTTTCTTT. Amino acid sequence: CASRNNRVGTEAFF. Filled out from reference TRBV7-2 and TRBJ1-1, the complete variable domain reads GAGVSQSPSNKVTEKGKDVELRCDPISGHTALYWYRQSLGQGLEFLIYFQGNSAPDKSGLPSDRFSAERTGGSVSTLTIQRTQQEDSAVYLCASRNNRVGTEAFFGQGTRLTVV.

The chain is built from TRBV19 and TRBJ1-2; D ambiguous. The CDR3 extends over 13 amino acids. CDR1 is LNHDA and CDR2 is SQIVND in the germline V gene (reference sequence). Trimming took 9 bases from V and 2 from J, leaving 13 bases between them. The CDR3 sequence is CASQRTGNYGYTF. The CDR3 nucleotides are TGTGCCAGCCAGAGGACGGGAAACTATGGCTACACCTTC.

V usage is TRBV7-2 and J usage is TRBJ2-7; 13 bases fit TRBD2. Trimming cost V 4 bases and J 3 bases; bases outside gene matches: 6. The germline CDR1 and CDR2 sequences are SGHTA and FQGNSA. This CDR3 has 16 residues. CDR3 loop: CASSSATSGRVYEQYF. CDR3 in DNA: TGTGCCAGCAGCTCGGCAACTAGCGGGAGGGTCTACGAGCAGTACTTC.

This clonotype showed up just a few times. The V gene is TRBV6-1, the J gene TRBJ1-5; no firm D call. CDR3 size: 13 residues. Trimming took 7 bases from V and 0 from J, leaving 7 bases between them. Germline-derived CDR1 and CDR2 are MNHNS and SASEGT. CDR3 nucleotides: TGTGCCAGCATAACGAATAGCAATCAGCCCCAGCATTTT. This codes for CASITNSNQPQHF.

The genes are TRBV6-2 or TRBV6-3 and TRBJ2-7; 8 nucleotides line up with TRBD2. The junction had 13 bases not matched to a gene; V was cut back by 6 bases and J by 3 bases. Per the germline V gene, CDR1 is MNHEY and CDR2 is SVGEGT. This CDR3 is 16 amino acids long. CDR3 sequence (DNA): TGTGCCAGCAGCCCCGGGGTAGCGGGGATGCTCTACGAGCAGTACTTC. Amino acids: CASSPGVAGMLYEQYF.